At least ten counts were recorded for the clone carrying this T cell receptor beta chain. No antigen is known for it. The team produced cDNA through 5'RACE using 10-nucleotide random UMIs. TCRdb independently ran MiXCR on the 5' RACE reads; one entry per CDR3 protein. Of about 59,000 distinct CDR3 sequences listed, approximately 25% were seen once; the top ten hold around 4.5%. This entry comes from a study of neurological immune-mediated disorders. Germline CDR1 MNHEY, CDR2 SMNVEV (reference sequence). CDR3 length: 14 residues. V shed 5 bases, J shed 4 bases, and the junction held 7 bases outside the gene matches. Study-wide points: Private repertoires in all groups were suggested by the finding that expanded clones across subjects shared no CDR3 amino acid sequences. It was HTLV-1-associated myelopathy that showed the most TCR clonal expansion, while multiple sclerosis showed the least, falling below healthy controls.

Time point meaning: technical triplicate 2. PBMCs stored at -80 C, numbering 2 million, were the origin of the unsorted libraries. The source material was PBMCs. This receptor was identified in a man between 60 and 75 years old with HTLV-1-associated myelopathy (HAM/TSP). The rearrangement uses TRBV27 and TRBJ1-2; 7 positions agree with TRBD1. As DNA, the CDR3 is TGTGCCAGCAGTCCCAGGGACAGATCCTATGGCTACACCTTC. It encodes CASSPRDRSYGYTF.